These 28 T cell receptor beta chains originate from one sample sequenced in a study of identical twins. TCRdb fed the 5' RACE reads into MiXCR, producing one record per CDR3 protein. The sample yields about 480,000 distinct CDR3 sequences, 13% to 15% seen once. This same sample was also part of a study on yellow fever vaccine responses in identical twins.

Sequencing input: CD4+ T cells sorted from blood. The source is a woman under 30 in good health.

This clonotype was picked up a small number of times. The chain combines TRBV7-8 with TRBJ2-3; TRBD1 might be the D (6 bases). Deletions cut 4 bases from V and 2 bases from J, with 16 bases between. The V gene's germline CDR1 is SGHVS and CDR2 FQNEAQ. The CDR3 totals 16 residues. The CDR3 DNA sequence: TGTGCCAGCAGCTCCCGAAACAGGGTACCCACAGATACGCAGTATTTT. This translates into CASSSRNRVPTDTQYF.

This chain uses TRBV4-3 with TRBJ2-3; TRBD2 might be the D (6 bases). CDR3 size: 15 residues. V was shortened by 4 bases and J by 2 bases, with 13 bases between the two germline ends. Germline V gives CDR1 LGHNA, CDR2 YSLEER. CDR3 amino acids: CASSPTGAHTDTQYF. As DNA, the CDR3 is TGCGCCAGCAGCCCTACGGGAGCCCACACAGATACGCAGTATTTT.

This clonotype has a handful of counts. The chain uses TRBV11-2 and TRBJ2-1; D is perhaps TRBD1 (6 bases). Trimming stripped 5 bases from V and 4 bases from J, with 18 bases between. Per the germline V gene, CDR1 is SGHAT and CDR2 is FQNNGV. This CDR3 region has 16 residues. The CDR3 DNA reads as TGTGCCAGCAGCCCCCCCCTCGTGACAGGATACAATGAGCAGTTCTTC. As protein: CASSPPLVTGYNEQFF.

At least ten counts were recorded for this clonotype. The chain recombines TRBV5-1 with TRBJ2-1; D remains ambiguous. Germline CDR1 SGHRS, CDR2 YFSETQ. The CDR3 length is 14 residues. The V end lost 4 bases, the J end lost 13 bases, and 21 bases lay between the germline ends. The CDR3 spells CASSPQPTAKIQFF. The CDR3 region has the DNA TGCGCCAGCAGCCCCCAGCCCACAGCCAAGATCCAGTTCTTC.

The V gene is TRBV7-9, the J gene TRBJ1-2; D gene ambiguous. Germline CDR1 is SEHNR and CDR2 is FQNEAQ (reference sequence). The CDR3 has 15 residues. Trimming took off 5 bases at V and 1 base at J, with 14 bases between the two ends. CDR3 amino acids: CASSNELPYNYGYTF. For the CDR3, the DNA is TGTGCCAGCAGCAACGAATTGCCCTATAACTATGGCTACACCTTC.

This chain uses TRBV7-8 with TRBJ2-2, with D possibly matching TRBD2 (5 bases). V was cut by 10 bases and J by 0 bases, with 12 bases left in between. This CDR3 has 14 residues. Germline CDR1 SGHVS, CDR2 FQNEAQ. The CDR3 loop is CATLPGSNTGELFF. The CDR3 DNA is TGTGCCACCCTACCGGGATCGAACACCGGGGAGCTGTTTTTT.

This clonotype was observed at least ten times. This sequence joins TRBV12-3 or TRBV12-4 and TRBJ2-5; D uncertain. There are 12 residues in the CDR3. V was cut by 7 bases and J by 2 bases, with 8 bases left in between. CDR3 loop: CASTYYQETQYF. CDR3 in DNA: TGTGCCAGCACCTACTATCAAGAGACCCAGTACTTC.

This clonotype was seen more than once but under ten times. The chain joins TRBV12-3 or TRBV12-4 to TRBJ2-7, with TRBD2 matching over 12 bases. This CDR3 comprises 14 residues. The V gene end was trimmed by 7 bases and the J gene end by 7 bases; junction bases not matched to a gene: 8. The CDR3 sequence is CASMLAGGRNEQYF. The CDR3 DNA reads TGTGCCAGCATGCTAGCGGGGGGGAGGAATGAGCAGTACTTC.

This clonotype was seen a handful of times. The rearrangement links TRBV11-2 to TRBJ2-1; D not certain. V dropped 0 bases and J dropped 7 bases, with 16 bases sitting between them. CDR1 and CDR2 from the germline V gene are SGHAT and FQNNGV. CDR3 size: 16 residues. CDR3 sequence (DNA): TGTGCCAGCAGCTTAGATCTTAGCCTGTTCGGGAATGAGCAGTTCTTC. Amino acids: CASSLDLSLFGNEQFF. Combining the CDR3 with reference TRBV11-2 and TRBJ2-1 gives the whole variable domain EAGVAQSPRYKIIEKRQSVAFWCNPISGHATLYWYQQILGQGPKLLIQFQNNGVVDDSQLPKDRFSAERLKGVDSTLKIQPAKLEDSAVYLCASSLDLSLFGNEQFFGPGTRLTVL.

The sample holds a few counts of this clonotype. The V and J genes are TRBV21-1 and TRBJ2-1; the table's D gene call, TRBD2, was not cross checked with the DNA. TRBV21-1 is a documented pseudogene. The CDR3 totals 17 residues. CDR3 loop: CASSNQGTGTSGNEQFF. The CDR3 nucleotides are TGTGCCAGCAGCAATCAAGGGACCGGGACTAGCGGAAATGAGCAGTTCTTC.

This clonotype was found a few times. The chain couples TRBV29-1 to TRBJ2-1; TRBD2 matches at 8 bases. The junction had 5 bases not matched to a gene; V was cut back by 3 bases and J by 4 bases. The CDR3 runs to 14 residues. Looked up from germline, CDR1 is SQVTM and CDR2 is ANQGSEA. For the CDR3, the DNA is TGCAGCGTTGACACCGGGACTAGATACAATGAGCAGTTCTTC. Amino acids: CSVDTGTRYNEQFF.

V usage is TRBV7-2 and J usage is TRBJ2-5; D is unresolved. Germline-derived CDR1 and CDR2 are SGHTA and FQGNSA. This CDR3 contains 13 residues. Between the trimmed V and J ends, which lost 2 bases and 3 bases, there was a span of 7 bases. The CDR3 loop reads CASSLSLEETQYF. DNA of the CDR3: TGTGCCAGCAGCTTAAGCCTAGAAGAGACCCAGTACTTC.

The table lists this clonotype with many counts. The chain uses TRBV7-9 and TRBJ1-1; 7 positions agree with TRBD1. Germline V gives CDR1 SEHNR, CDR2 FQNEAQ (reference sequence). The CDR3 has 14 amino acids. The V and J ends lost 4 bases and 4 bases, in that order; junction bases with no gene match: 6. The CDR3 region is CASSSRQGITEAFF. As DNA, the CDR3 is TGTGCCAGCAGCTCCCGACAGGGTATCACTGAAGCTTTCTTT.

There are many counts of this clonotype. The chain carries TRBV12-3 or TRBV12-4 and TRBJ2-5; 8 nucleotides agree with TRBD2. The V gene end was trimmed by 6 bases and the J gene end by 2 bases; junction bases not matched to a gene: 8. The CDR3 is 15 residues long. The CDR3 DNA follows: TGTGCCAGCAGCTCGGGACTAGTAGGTCAAGAGACCCAGTACTTC. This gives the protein CASSSGLVGQETQYF.

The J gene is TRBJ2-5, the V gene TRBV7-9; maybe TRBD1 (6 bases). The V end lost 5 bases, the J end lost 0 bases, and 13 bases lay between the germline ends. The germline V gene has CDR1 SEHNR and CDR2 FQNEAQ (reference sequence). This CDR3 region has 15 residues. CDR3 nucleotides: TGTGCCAGCAGCGCCGGGACAACGTACCAAGAGACCCAGTACTTC. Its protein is CASSAGTTYQETQYF. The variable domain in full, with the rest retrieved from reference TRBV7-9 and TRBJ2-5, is DTGVSQNPRHKITKRGQNVTFRCDPISEHNRLYWYRQTLGQGPEFLTYFQNEAQLEKSRLLSDRFSAERPKGSFSTLEIQRTEQGDSAMYLCASSAGTTYQETQYFGPGTRLLVL.

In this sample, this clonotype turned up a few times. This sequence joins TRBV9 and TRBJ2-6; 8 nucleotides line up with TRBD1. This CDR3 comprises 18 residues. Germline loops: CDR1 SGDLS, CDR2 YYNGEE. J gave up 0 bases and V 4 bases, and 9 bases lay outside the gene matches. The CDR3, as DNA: TGTGCCAGCAGCCGACAGGGGAGCGTGCCCTCTGGGGCCAACGTCCTGACTTTC. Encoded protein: CASSRQGSVPSGANVLTF. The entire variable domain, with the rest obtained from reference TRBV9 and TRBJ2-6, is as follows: DSGVTQTPKHLITATGQRVTLRCSPRSGDLSVYWYQQSLDQGLQFLIQYYNGEERAKGNILERFSAQQFPDLHSELNLSSLELGDSALYFCASSRQGSVPSGANVLTFGAGSRLTVL.

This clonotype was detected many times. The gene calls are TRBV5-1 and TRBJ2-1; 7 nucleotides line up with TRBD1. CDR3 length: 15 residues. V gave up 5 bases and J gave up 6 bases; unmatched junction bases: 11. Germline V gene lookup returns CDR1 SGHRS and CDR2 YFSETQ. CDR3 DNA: TGCGCCAGCAGTTCCAGGGACAGCGGACGCAATGAGCAGTTCTTC. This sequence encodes CASSSRDSGRNEQFF.

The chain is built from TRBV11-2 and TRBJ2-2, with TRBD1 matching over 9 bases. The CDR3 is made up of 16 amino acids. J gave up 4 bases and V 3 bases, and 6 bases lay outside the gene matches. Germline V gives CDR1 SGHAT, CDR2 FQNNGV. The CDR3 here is CASSFTGGRSTGELFF. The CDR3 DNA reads TGTGCCAGCAGCTTTACAGGGGGCCGGAGCACCGGGGAGCTGTTTTTT.

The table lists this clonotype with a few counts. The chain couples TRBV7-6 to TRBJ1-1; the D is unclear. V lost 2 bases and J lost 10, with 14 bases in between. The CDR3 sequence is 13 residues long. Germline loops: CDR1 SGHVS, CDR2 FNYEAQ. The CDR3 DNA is TGTGCCAGCAGCTTACGGCCGGCCTGGGTAGCTTTCTTT. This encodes CASSLRPAWVAFF.

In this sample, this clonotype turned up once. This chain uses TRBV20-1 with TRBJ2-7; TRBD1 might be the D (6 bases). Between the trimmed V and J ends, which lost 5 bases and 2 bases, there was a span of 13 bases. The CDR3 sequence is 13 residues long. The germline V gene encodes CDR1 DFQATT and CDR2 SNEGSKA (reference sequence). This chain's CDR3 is CSAFRDTAYEQYF. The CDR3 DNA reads TGCAGTGCTTTCCGGGACACGGCCTACGAGCAGTACTTC.

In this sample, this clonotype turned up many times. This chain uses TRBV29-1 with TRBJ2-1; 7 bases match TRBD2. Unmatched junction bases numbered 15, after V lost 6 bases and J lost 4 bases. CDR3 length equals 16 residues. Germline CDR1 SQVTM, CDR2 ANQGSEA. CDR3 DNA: TGCAGCGTCGAATTGGGATGGACTAGTACGTACAATGAGCAGTTCTTC. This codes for CSVELGWTSTYNEQFF.

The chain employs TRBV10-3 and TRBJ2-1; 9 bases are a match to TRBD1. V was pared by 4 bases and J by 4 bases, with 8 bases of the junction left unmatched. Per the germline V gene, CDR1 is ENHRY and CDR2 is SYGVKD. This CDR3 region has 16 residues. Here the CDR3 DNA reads TGTGCCATCAGTGGGGATCCGGGACAGGGATACAATGAGCAGTTCTTC. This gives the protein CAISGDPGQGYNEQFF.

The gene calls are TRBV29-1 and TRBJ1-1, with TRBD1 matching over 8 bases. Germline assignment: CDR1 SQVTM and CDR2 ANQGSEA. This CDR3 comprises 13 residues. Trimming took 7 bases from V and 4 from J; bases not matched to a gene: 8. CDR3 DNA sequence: TGCAGCGGCGCCGGGACAGGTTCCACTGAAGCTTTCTTT. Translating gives CSGAGTGSTEAFF.

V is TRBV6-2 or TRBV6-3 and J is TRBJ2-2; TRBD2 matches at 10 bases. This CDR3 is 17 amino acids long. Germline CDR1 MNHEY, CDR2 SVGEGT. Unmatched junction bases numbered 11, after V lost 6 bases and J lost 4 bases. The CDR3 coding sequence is TGTGCCAGCAGACCAACCTATAGCGGGAGGATCACCGGGGAGCTGTTTTTT. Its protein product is CASRPTYSGRITGELFF.

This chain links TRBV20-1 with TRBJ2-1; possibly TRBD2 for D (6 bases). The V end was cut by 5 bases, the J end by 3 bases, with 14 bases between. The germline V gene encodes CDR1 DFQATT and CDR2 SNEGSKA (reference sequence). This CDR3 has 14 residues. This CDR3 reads CSAGGISRYNEQFF. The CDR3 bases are TGCAGTGCTGGCGGGATTTCCCGCTACAATGAGCAGTTCTTC.

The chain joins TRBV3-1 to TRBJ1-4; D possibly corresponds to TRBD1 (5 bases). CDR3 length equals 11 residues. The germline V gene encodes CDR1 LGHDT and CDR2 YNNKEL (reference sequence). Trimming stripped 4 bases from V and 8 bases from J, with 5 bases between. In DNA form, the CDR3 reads TGTGCCAGCAGCCGGACAGAAAAACTGTTTTTT. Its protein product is CASSRTEKLFF.

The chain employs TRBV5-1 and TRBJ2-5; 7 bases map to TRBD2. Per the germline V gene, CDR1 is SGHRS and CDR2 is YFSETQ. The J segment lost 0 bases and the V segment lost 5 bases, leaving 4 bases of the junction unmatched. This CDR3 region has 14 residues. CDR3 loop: CASRRGDYQETQYF. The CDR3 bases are TGCGCCAGCAGACGGGGGGACTACCAAGAGACCCAGTACTTC.

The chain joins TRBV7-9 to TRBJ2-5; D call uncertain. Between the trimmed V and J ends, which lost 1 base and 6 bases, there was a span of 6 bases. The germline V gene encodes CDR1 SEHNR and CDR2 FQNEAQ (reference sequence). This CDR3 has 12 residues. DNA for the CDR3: TGTGCCAGCAGCTTAGAGGAGAAGACCCAGTACTTC. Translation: CASSLEEKTQYF. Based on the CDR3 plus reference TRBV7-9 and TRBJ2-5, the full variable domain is DTGVSQNPRHKITKRGQNVTFRCDPISEHNRLYWYRQTLGQGPEFLTYFQNEAQLEKSRLLSDRFSAERPKGSFSTLEIQRTEQGDSAMYLCASSLEEKTQYFGPGTRLLVL.